This is a list of T cell receptor beta chains from one sample in a study of cytomegalovirus exposure and HLA in healthy donors. Method: immunoSEQ multiplex PCR; TCRdb's copy keeps in-frame clones and lacks some. The sample records around 250,000 clones, approximately 81% being singletons. The specimen was PBMCs. The receptor set was obtained from an older woman in good health and CMV-seropositive. Each CDR3 is given with its conserved first and last residue. A D gene is named only where the DNA matches it firmly. Clone size appears in some rows only: once, few, many, or a class for an expanded clone.

-,TRBV27,TRBJ2-1,-,CASSPPTLGPNEQFF,TGTGCCAGCAGTCCCCCTACCCTAGGTCCCAATGAGCAGTTCTTC
TRBD2,TRBV19,TRBJ2-5,-,CASSIDRGGPETQYF,TGTGCCAGTAGTATAGATCGGGGAGGGCCCGAGACCCAGTACTTC
-,TRBV7-3,TRBJ1-1,-,CASSQSGLPDTEAFF,TGTGCCAGCAGCCAATCGGGACTGCCCGACACTGAAGCTTTCTTT
TRBD2,TRBV2,TRBJ2-3,-,CASRATSGSTDTQYF,TGTGCCAGCAGGGCCACTAGCGGGAGCACAGATACGCAGTATTTT
-,TRBV6-1,TRBJ1-1,-,CASSAPTGNTEAFF,TGTGCCAGCAGTGCACCGACGGGGAACACTGAAGCTTTCTTT
-,TRBV5-1,TRBJ1-2,few,CASSLDTEGGYTF,TGCGCCAGCAGCTTAGACACGGAGGGTGGCTACACCTTC
-,TRBV4-1,TRBJ1-2,few,CASSPLFASGYTF,TGCGCCAGCAGCCCCCTCTTCGCGAGTGGCTACACCTTC
-,TRBV6-5,TRBJ2-7,-,CAVGEYEQYF,TGTGCCGTCGGGGAATACGAGCAGTACTTC
-,TRBV27,TRBJ1-5,-,CASSRLQGNNQPQHF,TGTGCCAGCAGTCGTCTACAGGGAAACAATCAGCCCCAGCATTTT
TRBD1,TRBV27,TRBJ2-1,-,CASSSGTGKNNEQFF,TGTGCCAGCAGTTCGGGGACAGGAAAAAACAATGAGCAGTTCTTC
TRBD2,TRBV30,TRBJ2-1,once,CAWRRLAEQFF,TGTGCCTGGAGGAGACTAGCGGAGCAGTTCTTC
-,TRBV5-6,TRBJ1-2,-,CASSFGGSDYGYTF,TGTGCCAGCAGCTTTGGCGGATCCGACTATGGCTACACCTTC
TRBD1,TRBV11-3,TRBJ2-7,once,CASSLQGASYEQYF,TGTGCCAGCAGCTTACAGGGGGCCTCCTACGAGCAGTACTTC
-,TRBV12-1,TRBJ1-5,-,CARACGPQHF,TGTGCCAGAGCCTGTGGGCCCCAGCATTTT
-,TRBV7-9,TRBJ2-7,-,CASSLAQVSNEQYF,TGTGCCAGCAGCTTAGCGCAGGTATCCAACGAGCAGTACTTC
TRBD1,TRBV7-9,TRBJ1-5,-,CASSRTGGAQPQHF,TGTGCCAGCAGCCGGACAGGCGGGGCTCAGCCCCAGCATTTT
-,TRBV7-2,TRBJ2-5,-,CASSLGSVGPGETQYF,TGTGCCAGCAGCTTAGGATCGGTTGGCCCAGGGGAGACCCAGTACTTC
TRBD2,TRBV19,TRBJ2-1,-,CASSQSPIAGPYNEQFF,TGTGCCAGTAGTCAATCACCCATAGCGGGGCCCTACAATGAGCAGTTCTTC
-,TRBV5-4,TRBJ2-7,-,CASSLAGLAKMNEQYF,TGTGCCAGCAGCTTGGCAGGCCTAGCGAAGATGAACGAGCAGTACTTC
TRBD1,TRBV7-9,TRBJ1-1,-,CSSSLRAGGNTEAFF,TGTTCCAGCAGCTTAAGGGCAGGGGGGAACACTGAAGCTTTCTTT
TRBD2,TRBV11-1,TRBJ2-1,few,CASSHSSGRAQGEQFF,TGTGCCAGCAGCCACTCTAGCGGGAGGGCCCAGGGTGAGCAGTTCTTC
TRBD1,TRBV18,TRBJ2-2,-,CASSLRTGGSTGELFF,TGTGCCAGCTCACTAAGGACAGGGGGCAGCACCGGGGAGCTGTTTTTT
TRBD2,TRBV6-5,TRBJ2-2,-,CASTSGLARSQLFF,TGTGCCAGCACCAGCGGACTAGCGAGGTCGCAGCTGTTTTTT
-,TRBV6-6,TRBJ1-4,once,CASSYRAGVEKLFF,TGTGCCAGCAGTTACAGGGCAGGGGTTGAAAAACTGTTTTTT
TRBD1,TRBV29-1,TRBJ2-1,few,CSVEDRDRAFLNEQFF,TGCAGCGTTGAAGATCGAGACAGGGCCTTCCTCAATGAGCAGTTCTTC
TRBD2,TRBV27,TRBJ2-7,-,CASSLGTSGYEQYF,TGTGCCAGCAGTTTGGGGACTAGCGGATACGAGCAGTACTTC
TRBD1,TRBV2,TRBJ2-3,-,CASSEGQSHDTQYF,TGTGCCAGCAGTGAGGGACAGTCCCACGATACGCAGTATTTT
TRBD1,TRBV2,TRBJ2-2,-,CASARDRGLSTGELFF,TGTGCCAGCGCCCGGGACAGGGGGCTTAGCACCGGGGAGCTGTTTTTT
-,TRBV5-1,TRBJ2-3,-,CASSLGGETDTQYF,TGCGCCAGCAGCTTGGGGGGAGAGACAGATACGCAGTATTTT
-,TRBV10-1,TRBJ2-2,-,CASSVGGGGELFF,TGCGCCAGCAGTGTCGGGGGAGGCGGGGAGCTGTTTTTT
TRBD1,TRBV19,TRBJ2-2,-,CASRQGQGAPAGELFF,TGTGCCAGTAGGCAGGGACAGGGGGCGCCCGCCGGGGAGCTGTTTTTT
TRBD1,TRBV7-9,TRBJ2-3,-,CASSPTGGETDTQYF,TGTGCCAGCAGCCCGACAGGGGGCGAGACAGATACGCAGTATTTT
TRBD1,TRBV27,TRBJ2-7,-,CASSSGQGIYEQYF,TGTGCCAGCAGTTCCGGACAGGGAATTTACGAGCAGTACTTC
-,TRBV7-9,TRBJ2-7,-,CASSLVGLTLGNEQYF,TGTGCCAGCAGCTTAGTGGGACTTACCCTTGGGAACGAGCAGTACTTC
TRBD2,TRBV10-2,TRBJ2-3,few,CASSVGSGHSTDTQYF,TGCGCCAGCAGTGTTGGTAGCGGGCATAGCACAGATACGCAGTATTTT
TRBD2,TRBV19,TRBJ2-1,-,CATRIAGVYEQFF,TGTGCCACCCGAATAGCGGGAGTATATGAGCAGTTCTTC
-,TRBV7-9,TRBJ1-5,-,CASSLSTGGNQPQHF,TGTGCCAGCAGCTTAAGTACCGGGGGCAATCAGCCCCAGCATTTT
-,TRBV6-1,TRBJ1-5,few,CASSEWAGPQPQHF,TGTGCCAGCAGTGAATGGGCTGGCCCTCAGCCCCAGCATTTT
TRBD2,TRBV11-3,TRBJ2-1,few,CASSPGGYFEQFF,TGTGCCAGCAGCCCCGGGGGGTACTTTGAGCAGTTCTTC
-,TRBV9,TRBJ2-7,-,CASGRAGIDEQYF,TGTGCCAGCGGTCGGGCAGGGATTGACGAGCAGTACTTC
-,TRBV6-1,TRBJ2-5,-,CASSELPREQYF,TGTGCCAGCAGTGAACTCCCTCGGGAGCAGTACTTC
TRBD2,TRBV2,TRBJ2-1,-,CASRTGTSSHNEQFF,TGTGCCAGCAGGACCGGGACTAGCAGTCACAATGAGCAGTTCTTC
-,TRBV9,TRBJ2-5,-,CASSVENGAQETQYF,TGTGCCAGCAGCGTAGAGAACGGTGCCCAAGAGACCCAGTACTTC
-,TRBV7-8,TRBJ1-1,few,CASSFDTEAFF,TGTGCCAGCAGCTTCGACACTGAAGCTTTCTTT
-,TRBV19,TRBJ1-6,-,CASSRSDYSPLHF,TGTGCCAGTAGTAGGAGTGACTACTCACCCCTCCACTTT
TRBD2,TRBV29-1,TRBJ2-2,-,CSVRTSGRAGELFF,TGCAGCGTAAGGACTAGCGGGAGAGCTGGGGAGCTGTTTTTT
-,TRBV5-4,TRBJ1-2,-,CASSVRLGYGYTF,TGTGCCAGCAGCGTCAGGCTCGGATATGGCTACACCTTC
TRBD1,TRBV28,TRBJ1-5,once,CASTTPRRTGVFVLGQPQHF,TGTGCCAGCACTACTCCCCGCCGGACAGGGGTTTTCGTTTTGGGTCAGCCCCAGCATTTT
-,TRBV25-1,TRBJ2-1,-,CASASGLTVYNEQFF,TGTGCCAGTGCCTCGGGACTTACGGTTTACAATGAGCAGTTCTTC
TRBD2,TRBV7-3,TRBJ2-3,-,CASSLSPSGGRDTQYF,TGTGCCAGCAGCTTATCCCCTAGCGGCGGAAGGGATACGCAGTATTTT
TRBD2,TRBV5-1,TRBJ2-1,-,CASSPSGTSSNEQFF,TGCGCCAGCAGCCCCTCCGGGACTAGCAGCAATGAGCAGTTCTTC
TRBD1,TRBV13,TRBJ2-7,-,CASSFPQGRGYEQYF,TGTGCCAGCAGCTTCCCACAGGGGCGAGGGTACGAGCAGTACTTC
TRBD2,TRBV15,TRBJ2-5,-,CATSGGTSGLETQYF,TGTGCCACCAGCGGCGGGACTAGCGGGCTAGAGACCCAGTACTTC
TRBD2,TRBV18,TRBJ2-2,once,CASSPGLAGVLNTGELFF,TGTGCCAGCTCACCGGGACTAGCGGGAGTGTTGAACACCGGGGAGCTGTTTTTT
-,TRBV4-1,TRBJ2-1,few,CASSQQGYNEQFF,TGCGCCAGCAGCCAACAGGGTTACAATGAGCAGTTCTTC
TRBD1,TRBV28,TRBJ1-5,-,CASSSHWNDRDPSNQPQHF,TGTGCCAGCAGTTCTCATTGGAACGACAGGGACCCTAGCAATCAGCCCCAGCATTTT
TRBD2,TRBV5-1,TRBJ2-7,-,CASSPRGTTYEQYF,TGCGCCAGCAGCCCCCGAGGGACTACCTACGAGCAGTACTTC
-,TRBV4-2,TRBJ2-3,-,CASSQDPGTDTQYF,TGTGCCAGCAGCCAAGATCCGGGCACAGATACGCAGTATTTT
-,TRBV7-9,TRBJ1-2,-,CASSLDVSRGRYGYTF,TGTGCCAGCAGCTTAGATGTTAGCAGGGGTCGGTATGGCTACACCTTC